The rows below give T cell receptor beta chains drawn from one sample of a study of cytomegalovirus exposure and HLA in healthy donors. Sequenced by immunoSEQ multiplex PCR; TCRdb stores in-frame clones only, minus some. The sample holds roughly 150,000 clones, 70% to 90% seen once. Sequencing was performed on PBMCs. These receptors came from a woman aged 18-29 years in good health and CMV-seronegative. CDR3s include the opening cysteine and the closing phenylalanine or tryptophan. Each record gives: D gene, V gene, clone size, J gene, CDR3 DNA, CDR3 protein. D genes are given only for firm matches. Where a row states a size, it is once, few, many or the class of an expanded clone; other rows omit it.

>TRBD2|TRBV5-1|NA|TRBJ2-7
TGCGCCAGCGCGGGGAGCGGGGGGCCCCGTACCTACGAGCAGTACTTC
CASAGSGGPRTYEQYF
>NA|TRBV2|few|TRBJ1-5
TGTGCCAGCACACGCGACAGCCCCAATCAGCCCCAGCATTTT
CASTRDSPNQPQHF
>TRBD2|TRBV9|few|TRBJ2-1
TGTGCCAGCAGCGTAGGGCCTAGCGGTGAGCAGTTCTTC
CASSVGPSGEQFF
>TRBD2|TRBV29-1|NA|TRBJ2-5
TGCAGGCTAGCGGTTATTCACCCAACAGAGACCCAGTACTTC
CRLAVIHPTETQYF
>TRBD2|TRBV19|NA|TRBJ2-1
TGTGCCAGTAGAGCGGGATTCTCCTACAATGAGCAGTTCTTC
CASRAGFSYNEQFF
>TRBD1|TRBV7-8|once|TRBJ2-2
TGTGCCAGCAGCAAACGACAGGGGGACCTGGGGGAGCTGTTTTTT
CASSKRQGDLGELFF
>TRBD2|TRBV30|NA|TRBJ2-3
TGTGCCTGGAGACTAGCGGTCACAGATACGCAGTATTTT
CAWRLAVTDTQYF
>NA|TRBV9|few|TRBJ2-1
TGTGCCAGCAGCGTAATAGGGCAGGGTAATGAGCAGTTCTTC
CASSVIGQGNEQFF
>NA|TRBV2|NA|TRBJ2-3
TGTGCCAGCAACAGGGTGGTTGCAGATACGCAGTATTTT
CASNRVVADTQYF
>NA|TRBV6-4|medium-sized|TRBJ2-2
TGTGCCAGCAGTGACTCCACAGGCACCGGGGAGCTGTTTTTT
CASSDSTGTGELFF
>TRBD1|TRBV29-1|NA|TRBJ2-7
TGCAGCGTTAGCCAGACAGGGCCAGAGGAGCAGTACTTC
CSVSQTGPEEQYF
>NA|TRBV2|NA|TRBJ2-5
TGTGCCAGCAGTGGGTCGGGGCAAGAGACCCAGTACTTC
CASSGSGQETQYF
>TRBD1|TRBV6-5|NA|TRBJ1-2
TGTGCCAGCAGTTCCCTACCGACAGGGTCTAACTATGGCTACACCTTC
CASSSLPTGSNYGYTF
>TRBD2|TRBV5-5|NA|TRBJ2-5
TGTGCCAGCAGCTTCTTCCAGGGAGGGTGGGAGACCCAGTACTTC
CASSFFQGGWETQYF
>TRBD1|TRBV19|NA|TRBJ2-1
TGTGCCAGTAGTATTTACCCGGGGATCGAGGGGGCGGTGCGATCCTACAATGAGCAGTTCTTC
CASSIYPGIEGAVRSYNEQFF
>TRBD2|TRBV18|NA|TRBJ2-3
TGTGCCAGCTCACCACCGACTAGCGGGAGGGCCTCAGATACGCAGTATTTT
CASSPPTSGRASDTQYF
>TRBD2|TRBV13|few|TRBJ2-3
TGTGCCAGCAGCTTAGGAGGGCTAGCGGGAGCCAAACGAACAGATACGCAGTATTTT
CASSLGGLAGAKRTDTQYF
>NA|TRBV19|NA|TRBJ1-5
TGTGCCAGTAGTATAGATCGAAGGGGAGGGCCTGGGCAGCCCCAGCATTTT
CASSIDRRGGPGQPQHF
>NA|TRBV19|NA|TRBJ1-5
TGTGCCAGTAGTGTCAGGGATAGCAATCAGCCCCAGCATTTT
CASSVRDSNQPQHF
>NA|TRBV7-2|NA|TRBJ2-5
TGTGCCAGCATCCTCTCCGGGACCCAGTACTTC
CASILSGTQYF
>TRBD1|TRBV19|once|TRBJ2-7
TGTGCCAGTAGTTGGACCGGGACAGGGGACGACGAGCAGTACTTC
CASSWTGTGDDEQYF
>TRBD2|TRBV6-5|once|TRBJ2-1
TGTGCCAGCAGTCAAGGGACTAGCGGATACAATGAGCAGTTCTTC
CASSQGTSGYNEQFF
>NA|TRBV5-1|few|TRBJ2-4
TGCGCCAGCAGCCCACTAGCCAAAAACATTCAGTACTTC
CASSPLAKNIQYF
>NA|TRBV27|NA|TRBJ1-1
TGTGCCAGCTCACATAGAGAGGCGAACACTGAAGCTTTCTTT
CASSHREANTEAFF
>TRBD1|TRBV5-1|NA|TRBJ2-1
TGCGCCAGCAGCTTGGCCTACAGGGGTTACAATGAGCAGTTCTTC
CASSLAYRGYNEQFF
>TRBD1|TRBV6-1|NA|TRBJ2-5
TGTGCCAGCAGCGCTGGGACAGGGGGAGAGACCCAGTACTTC
CASSAGTGGETQYF
>TRBD1|TRBV9|once|TRBJ2-3
TGTGCCAGCAGGGACAGGGCGGGAGATACGCAGTATTTT
CASRDRAGDTQYF
>TRBD1|TRBV6-5|NA|TRBJ2-2
TGTGCCAGCAGCCCGACAGGGGCGAACACCGGGGAGCTGTTTTTT
CASSPTGANTGELFF
>NA|TRBV14|NA|TRBJ1-5
TGTGCCAGCCGCCGTGGGGGGCAGCCCCAGCATTTT
CASRRGGQPQHF
>NA|TRBV7-2|NA|TRBJ1-2
TGTGCCAGCAGCTCTATGACCGGGACAAGGGGCGGCTACACCTTC
CASSSMTGTRGGYTF
>NA|TRBV6-5|NA|TRBJ2-7
TGTGCCAGCAGTTCCCTCTATTCCCAGCGTTCGGGCGAGCAGTACTTC
CASSSLYSQRSGEQYF
>TRBD1|TRBV6-5|NA|TRBJ2-3
TGTGCCAGCAGTTACTCCCTTCAGGGGGCAGATACGCAGTATTTT
CASSYSLQGADTQYF
>NA|TRBV7-3|NA|TRBJ2-3
TGTGCCAGCAGCTTAAACGGAGCGGAAGATACGCAGTATTTT
CASSLNGAEDTQYF
>NA|TRBV28|few|TRBJ1-2
TGTGCCAGCAGCCGCCCGGGGGGTAGGAGCTACACCTTC
CASSRPGGRSYTF
>TRBD1|TRBV5-1|NA|TRBJ2-1
TGCGCCAGCAGTTATACGACAGGGGGAAACAATGAGCAGTTCTTC
CASSYTTGGNNEQFF
>NA|TRBV15|NA|TRBJ1-2
TGTGCCACCAGCAGAGATCCAGGGGCGCGTGACTATGGCTACACCTTC
CATSRDPGARDYGYTF
>NA|TRBV10-3|NA|TRBJ2-2
TGTGCCATCAGTGAGTCTAGCGAGGCCGGGGAGCTGTTTTTT
CAISESSEAGELFF
>NA|TRBV9|NA|TRBJ2-5
TGTGCCAGCAGCGATAACCAAAGGGGAGAGACCCAGTACTTC
CASSDNQRGETQYF
>NA|TRBV5-1|NA|TRBJ2-1
TGCGCCAGCACCCGGGGCGGGATACACAATGAGCAGTTCTTC
CASTRGGIHNEQFF
>TRBD1|TRBV13|once|TRBJ1-1
TGTGCCAGCAGGTCGACAGGGATCGGTGAAGCTTTCTTT
CASRSTGIGEAFF